This section outlines one T cell receptor beta chain sequence together with its context. Data came from immunoSEQ multiplex PCR; TCRdb stores just in-frame clones and leaves some out. The sample lists about 110,000 clones, roughly nine tenths occurring once. The entry originates in a study of T cell changes during pregnancy in multiple sclerosis. CDR3 length: 15 residues. The sequenced sample was peripheral blood, obtained after pregnancy. The chain recombines TRBV21-1 with TRBJ1-6; TRBD1 reflects the table's D call only, with no check against the DNA. TRBV21-1 is termed a pseudogene. This sequence originates from a female donor with multiple sclerosis, enrolled in a pregnancy study. CDR3 region: CASSNEPRGGSPLHF. The CDR3 region has the DNA TGTGCCAGCAGCAATGAACCCCGAGGGGGTTCACCCCTCCACTTT.